This T cell receptor (beta chain) was identified during a study of preoperative IRX-2 immunotherapy in early breast cancer. The CDR3 covers 14 residues. V was pared by 5 bases and J by 0 bases, with 11 bases between. CDR1 MNHEY and CDR2 SVGAGI come from the germline V gene. Noted treatment: preoperative locoregional IRX-2 cytokine immunotherapy. This phase Ib study tested locoregional IRX-2 cytokine immunotherapy given before surgery. TCRdb's copy holds only in-frame clones and misses some; the assay was immunoSEQ multiplex PCR. Of roughly 29,000 clones in the sample, 90% were seen once. This TCR was sampled from a human donor with breast cancer. The V and J genes are TRBV6-5 and TRBJ2-7, with D possibly being TRBD2 (6 bases). This sample was gathered from a patient treated with IRX-2 immunotherapy. For the CDR3, the DNA is TGTGCCAGCAGTCTCGGGACTGACTCCTACGAGCAGTACTTC. Translating it yields CASSLGTDSYEQYF.